The clone carrying this TCR beta chain was seen more than once but under ten times. Its target is not known. The treatment is: some 20 received Ad26.COV2.S at low or high dose, single or two shots; about 5 received placebo; per-sample allocation not given. Sampling occurred on day 63 after the first vaccine or placebo injection. This entry belongs to a study of Ad26.COV2.S vaccination and SARS-CoV-2 variants. Study as a whole: As a participant in COV1001, the donor was in the Ad26.COV2.S trial arm. The vaccine Ad26.COV2.S was put into the muscle once, or twice with 56 days between.

Findings and caveats of the study: Comparability of non-spike TCR breadth was observed across vaccine and placebo recipients. Substantial response breadth was reportedly seen for spike-specific CD8+ and CD4+ T cells after vaccination.

The repertoire was sequenced with immunoSEQ multiplex PCR; TCRdb's copy has only in-frame clones and lacks some. The table shows roughly 350,000 clones, with about nine tenths occurring only once. This TCR was recovered from a person aged 18-65 years who received the Ad26.COV2.S COVID-19 vaccine or a placebo. Sequenced material: peripheral blood, taken in a trial of Ad26.COV2.S vaccine versus placebo.

The CDR3 DNA follows: TGTGCCAGCAGCTTACAACAGGCGCTGGGGGAGCAGTACTTC. Protein: CASSLQQALGEQYF. The chain uses TRBV7-9 and TRBJ2-7; tentatively, D is TRBD1 (5 bases). Per the germline V gene, CDR1 is SEHNR and CDR2 is FQNEAQ (reference sequence). The CDR3 consists of 14 residues. Between the trimmed V and J ends, which lost 2 bases and 7 bases, there was a span of 15 bases.